This T cell receptor (beta chain) was obtained from a study of blood T cell repertoires in COVID-19. Study information: COVID-19 samples collected from the United States, Italy and Spain covered acute and convalescent phases. In each case, the material was cDNA or gDNA derived from T cells, B-cell-depleted T cells, or PBMCs.

As originally analysed: The authors estimated nucleated cell counts from reference gene primer amplification. TCRdb's copy holds only in-frame clones and misses some; the assay was immunoSEQ multiplex PCR. V and J calls and clone size are as listed in that table; D and trimming were resolved from the DNA. The sample consists of approximately 190,000 clones, around four fifths of them appearing once. The germline V and J ends were trimmed by 3 bases and 7 bases, with 16 bases remaining between them. Per germline, CDR1 LGHDT and CDR2 YNNKEL (reference sequence). The CDR3 sequence is 15 residues long. This clonotype was obtained from a middle-aged woman with acute or convalescent COVID-19. Material for sequencing was peripheral blood. J is TRBJ1-5 and V is TRBV3-1 (or the pseudogene TRBV3-2); the D gene is possibly TRBD1 (6 bases). CDR3 loop: CASSQSPGQIQPQHF. The CDR3 DNA sequence: TGTGCCAGCAGCCAGAGCCCTGGACAGATCCAGCCCCAGCATTTT.